The 13 T cell receptor beta chains in this list originate from one sample, sequenced in a study of T-cell reconstitution after alpha-beta-depleted transplantation in children. Researchers prepared the TCRbeta library using unique molecular identifiers, the study reports. MiXCR, run by TCRdb on the PCR reads, gives a single entry per CDR3 protein. In the table there are about 420,000 distinct CDR3 sequences, roughly 17% of which are singletons. This sample comprised PBMCs, mostly from graft donor cells, obtained 360 days after TCRalphabeta/CD19-depleted stem cell transplant. Receptors originate from a boy younger than two who had a stem cell transplant for Wiskott-Aldrich syndrome, so the T cells may come from the graft donor.

The rearrangement uses TRBV5-1 and TRBJ2-7; D ambiguous. Trimming shortened V by 4 bases and J by 7 bases, and 21 bases separated the two germline ends. This CDR3 is built from 15 residues. The germline gives CDR1 SGHRS, CDR2 YFSETQ. The CDR3 spells CASSPLAETGLEQYF. The CDR3 DNA follows: TGCGCCAGCAGCCCTCTCGCAGAGACCGGTTTGGAGCAGTACTTC.

This clonotype was observed at least ten times. V is TRBV5-1 and J is TRBJ2-1; D call uncertain. The CDR3 totals 14 residues. Deletions cut 0 bases from V and 5 bases from J, with 9 bases between. CDR1 is SGHRS, CDR2 YFSETQ, per germline. The CDR3 loop is CASSLAYRNNEQFF. The CDR3 nucleotides are TGCGCCAGCAGCTTGGCCTACAGAAACAATGAGCAGTTCTTC.

This clonotype was found once. The conserved phenylalanine or tryptophan is not found at the CDR3 terminus, so this likely reflects a read error. The chain is built from TRBV12-3 or TRBV12-4 and TRBJ2-6; D gene unclear. CDR3 length: 11 residues. Trimming cost V 6 bases and J 10 bases, with 7 bases left between them. This CDR3 reads CASSQKNVLTS. CDR3 coding DNA: TGTGCCAGCAGCCAGAAGAACGTCCTGACTTCC.

This clonotype has a handful of counts. The J gene is TRBJ2-2, the V gene TRBV10-3; maybe TRBD1 (5 bases). The CDR3 has 15 amino acids. With 1 base removed from V and 1 base from J, the gap between germline ends came to 7 bases. CDR1 and CDR2 (germline): ENHRY, SYGVKD. Here the CDR3 DNA reads TGTGCCATCAGTGAGTGGACATTGAACACCGGGGAGCTGTTTTTT. Translating gives CAISEWTLNTGELFF.

This clonotype was counted a few times. The chain has TRBV12-3 or TRBV12-4 and TRBJ2-1; 7 bases fit TRBD2. This CDR3 is 16 amino acids long. With V trimmed by 7 bases and J by 1 base, 10 bases remained unmatched. CDR3 in amino acids: CASTPGGLPSYNEQFF. In nucleotides, the CDR3 is TGTGCCAGCACTCCCGGGGGACTACCTTCCTACAATGAGCAGTTCTTC.

This clonotype turned up a few times. This chain uses TRBV7-2 with TRBJ1-5; D unresolved. The CDR3 has 16 residues. V lost 5 bases and J lost 4, with 18 bases in between. CDR1 is SGHTA, CDR2 FQGNSA, per germline. The CDR3 nucleotides are TGTGCCAGCAGCCTCACTCCAGCTTCCCGGAATCAGCCCCAGCATTTT. Translating it yields CASSLTPASRNQPQHF.

J is TRBJ1-3 and V is TRBV12-3 or TRBV12-4; D gene unclear. V was pared by 3 bases and J by 1 base, with 7 bases between. The CDR3 is made up of 14 amino acids. CDR3 in amino acids: CASSLVVSGNTIYF. CDR3 in DNA: TGTGCCAGCAGTTTGGTCGTGTCTGGAAACACCATATATTTT.

This chain joins TRBV3-1 and TRBJ2-5, with D possibly being TRBD2 (6 bases). V was cut by 4 bases and J by 6 bases, with 15 bases left in between. Germline V lookup: CDR1 LGHDT, CDR2 YNNKEL (reference sequence). The CDR3 totals 14 residues. The CDR3 sequence: CASSPRVGGQTQYF. The DNA of the CDR3 is TGTGCCAGCAGCCCCCGGGTCGGGGGACAGACCCAGTACTTC.

This clonotype occurred a few times. This chain uses TRBV13 with TRBJ2-1; the match to TRBD2 covers 8 bases. The junction had 8 bases not matched to a gene; V was cut back by 5 bases and J by 14 bases. The CDR3 has 12 amino acids. The germline gives CDR1 PRHDT, CDR2 FYEKMQ (reference sequence). Here the CDR3 reads CASSLTGTREFF. The DNA for the CDR3 is TGTGCCAGCAGCCTAACCGGGACTAGGGAGTTCTTC.

This clonotype was observed many times. The V gene is TRBV7-8, the J gene TRBJ2-2; D may be TRBD1 or TRBD2 (5 bases each). This CDR3 contains 16 residues. V lost 0 bases, J lost 1 base, and 9 bases lay in between. The V gene's germline CDR1 is SGHVS and CDR2 FQNEAQ. CDR3 nucleotides: TGTGCCAGCAGCTTAGCCCGGGGCAAGAACACCGGGGAGCTGTTTTTT. This codes for CASSLARGKNTGELFF.

The rearrangement uses TRBV12-3 or TRBV12-4 and TRBJ2-1, with 7 bases lining up with TRBD2. The CDR3 has 18 residues. The ends lost 1 base at V and 0 bases at J; junction bases unmatched: 9. Here the CDR3 reads CASSLGGGDWSSYNEQFF. The CDR3 bases are TGTGCCAGCAGTTTAGGGGGGGGGGACTGGAGCTCCTACAATGAGCAGTTCTTC.

The chain recombines TRBV6-2 or TRBV6-3 with TRBJ2-2; 10 bases are shared with TRBD2. J gave up 4 bases and V 6 bases, and 5 bases lay outside the gene matches. Germline loops: CDR1 MNHEY, CDR2 SVGEGT. There are 15 residues in the CDR3. The CDR3 protein is CASRSSGRSTGELFF. The CDR3, as DNA: TGTGCCAGCAGAAGTAGCGGGAGGAGCACCGGGGAGCTGTTTTTT.

The CDR3 sequence is CASSQDPSEETQYF. For the CDR3, the DNA is TGCGCCAGCAGCCAAGATCCTTCAGAAGAGACCCAGTACTTC. The V gene is TRBV4-1, the J gene TRBJ2-5; D is unresolved. CDR3 length equals 14 residues. V lost 0 bases, J lost 3 bases, and 8 bases lay in between. Germline V gives CDR1 MGHRA, CDR2 YSYEKL.